This passage covers 24 T cell receptor beta chains from one sample sequenced in a study of blood T cell repertoires in COVID-19 (dated by TCRdb to between 2020 and 2021). Receptors were amplified or captured by the immunoSEQ multiplex PCR assay. TCRdb's version of the immuneACCESS table is confined to in-frame rearrangements and falls short of the full clone set. An unresolved V gene accounts for under half of the shortfall where checked; the remainder is of unknown origin. Within this sample are around 70,000 clones, with about 82% of them counted one time only. The ten biggest clones cover 15% to 20% of the sample. The sample was peripheral blood. Source of these receptors: a woman aged 55 to 70 with acute or convalescent COVID-19.

This sequence joins TRBV6-5 and TRBJ1-1, with D unclear. V was pared by 2 bases and J by 3 bases, with 10 bases between. The CDR3 has 14 amino acids. Germline V gene sequence: CDR1 MNHEY, CDR2 SVGAGI. Here the CDR3 DNA reads TGTGCCAGCAGTTACGGCTTCGAGGACACTGAAGCTTTCTTT. Its protein product is CASSYGFEDTEAFF.

The chain is built from TRBV19 and TRBJ1-5; D not certain. Per germline, CDR1 LNHDA and CDR2 SQIVND (reference sequence). This CDR3 is 13 amino acids long. Deletions cut 2 bases from V and 5 bases from J, with 7 bases between. In DNA, the CDR3 is TGTGCCAGTAGTATATACCGAGATCAGCCCCAGCATTTT. Its translation is CASSIYRDQPQHF.

This clone was detected only a few times. The V call is TRBV30, the J call TRBJ1-5; tentatively, D is TRBD1 (6 bases). Trimming stripped 5 bases from V and 1 base from J, with 12 bases between. This CDR3 spans 14 amino acids. CDR1 is GTSNPN and CDR2 is SVGIG in the germline V gene (reference sequence). CDR3: CAWGVRGSNQPQHF. Written as DNA, the CDR3 is TGTGCCTGGGGGGTCAGGGGCAGCAATCAGCCCCAGCATTTT. The full variable domain, with the rest looked up from reference TRBV30 and TRBJ1-5, is SQTIHQWPATLVQPVGSPLSLECTVEGTSNPNLYWYRQAAGRGLQLLFYSVGIGQISSEVPQNLSASRPQDRQFILSSKKLLLSDSGFYLCAWGVRGSNQPQHFGDGTRLSIL.

This rearrangement joins TRBV7-2 to TRBJ1-2; D gene uncertain. This CDR3 is 14 amino acids long. Trimming stripped 2 bases from V and 4 bases from J, with 11 bases between. Germline V gene lookup returns CDR1 SGHTA and CDR2 FQGNSA. The CDR3 is CASSLSWRSYGYTF. CDR3 in DNA: TGTGCCAGCAGCTTATCTTGGCGGTCCTATGGCTACACCTTC.

Many counts were recorded for this clone. J is TRBJ2-1 and V is TRBV7-9; D gene unclear. CDR1 is SEHNR, CDR2 FQNEAQ, per germline (reference sequence). Trimming pared 3 bases from V and 12 bases from J, leaving 12 bases between. The CDR3 sequence is 12 residues long. For the CDR3, the DNA is TGTGCCAGCAGCTTCTATACTCCGTGGCAGTTCTTC. Its protein is CASSFYTPWQFF. Drawing the rest from reference TRBV7-9 and TRBJ2-1, the complete variable domain is DTGVSQNPRHKITKRGQNVTFRCDPISEHNRLYWYRQTLGQGPEFLTYFQNEAQLEKSRLLSDRFSAERPKGSFSTLEIQRTEQGDSAMYLCASSFYTPWQFFGPGTRLTVL.

The genes are TRBV2 and TRBJ1-1; 9 nucleotides agree with TRBD1. Germline CDR1 is SNHLY and CDR2 is FYNNEI. This CDR3 spans 15 amino acids. Trimming at V came to 9 bases and at J to 7 bases, leaving 15 bases not matched to a gene. Here the CDR3 DNA reads TGTGCCAGTTTGGGGACAGGGATATTTGGGGGTGAAGCTTTCTTT. Translation: CASLGTGIFGGEAFF.

The chain recombines TRBV28 with TRBJ2-1; TRBD2 might be the D (5 bases). Germline V CDR1 and CDR2: MDHEN, SYDVKM. CDR3 length: 14 amino acids. Trimming pared 4 bases from V and 6 bases from J, leaving 13 bases between. CDR3 sequence: CASSSAPRGNEQFF. In DNA form, the CDR3 reads TGTGCCAGCAGTTCCGCCCCCCGGGGCAATGAGCAGTTCTTC.

This clone was seen a handful of times. CDR3 residues: CASSYPDISNTGELFF. The CDR3 DNA reads TGTGCCAGCAGTTACCCCGACATATCGAACACCGGGGAGCTGTTTTTT. The V call is TRBV6-2 or TRBV6-3, the J call TRBJ2-2; the D is unclear. Trimming removed 2 bases at V and 0 bases at J, with 10 bases between. The CDR3 runs 16 residues. Germline-derived CDR1 and CDR2 are MNHEY and SVGEGT.

V and J are TRBV5-6 and TRBJ2-6; TRBD1 agrees at 7 bases. The CDR3 extends over 16 amino acids. The junction had 3 bases not matched to a gene; V was cut back by 0 bases and J by 3 bases. Per the germline V gene, CDR1 is SGHDT and CDR2 is YYEEEE. The CDR3 region is CASSLDRGFGANVLTF. The CDR3 DNA is TGTGCCAGCAGCTTGGACAGGGGATTTGGGGCCAACGTCCTGACTTTC.

CDR3 nucleotides: TGTGCCAGCAGCATCTCCTTGACTAGCGGGGGGCGGTCTCCCGGGGAGCTGTTTTTT. It specifies CASSISLTSGGRSPGELFF. The gene calls are TRBV7-3 and TRBJ2-2; 13 nucleotides match TRBD2. The germline V gene has CDR1 SGHTA and CDR2 FQGTGA. The CDR3 sequence is 19 residues long. Unmatched junction bases numbered 15, after V lost 5 bases and J lost 6 bases.

V is TRBV6-2 or TRBV6-3 and J is TRBJ2-7; TRBD1 matches 12 bases. CDR1 MNHEY and CDR2 SVGEGT come from the germline V gene. CDR3 length: 14 residues. With V trimmed by 5 bases and J by 7 bases, 6 bases remained unmatched. For the CDR3, the DNA is TGTGCCAGCAGTCGGGACAGGGGGCTAGGGGAGCAGTACGTC. Protein sequence: CASSRDRGLGEQYV.

V is TRBV24-1 and J is TRBJ1-5; no clear D. The germline CDR1 and CDR2 sequences are KGHDR and SFDVKD. Trimming stripped 6 bases from V and 3 bases from J, with 5 bases between. This CDR3 spans 12 amino acids. The chain's CDR3 is CATSQFNQPQHF. CDR3 coding DNA: TGTGCCACCAGTCAGTTCAATCAGCCCCAGCATTTT.

This chain connects TRBV30 to TRBJ2-5; the match to TRBD1 covers 7 bases. CDR3 length: 15 residues. V gave up 4 bases and J gave up 1 base; unmatched junction bases: 9. Looked up from germline, CDR1 is GTSNPN and CDR2 is SVGIG (reference sequence). The CDR3 region has the DNA TGTGCCTGGACCGCCCTCGGGACAGTCCAAGAGACCCAGTACTTC. It codes for CAWTALGTVQETQYF.

CDR3 sequence: CATIGTGLYNEQFF. CDR3 nucleotides: TGTGCCACCATTGGGACAGGACTCTACAATGAGCAGTTCTTC. The chain couples TRBV19 to TRBJ2-1; the match to TRBD1 covers 8 bases. The CDR3 is 14 amino acids. V was clipped by 10 bases and J by 3 bases; unmatched bases: 8. Germline V gene sequence: CDR1 LNHDA, CDR2 SQIVND (reference sequence).

The count of this clone is one. The CDR3, as DNA: TGTGCCAGCAGTTACTCTCTAGACAGCTTGTATGGCTACACCTTC. Translated, it gives CASSYSLDSLYGYTF. The chain links TRBV6-5 to TRBJ1-2; maybe TRBD1 (5 bases). Looked up from germline, CDR1 is MNHEY and CDR2 is SVGAGI. There are 15 residues in the CDR3. V lost 0 bases and J lost 5, with 13 bases in between.

This chain links TRBV30 with TRBJ1-3; the match to TRBD1 covers 7 bases. Germline CDR1 GTSNPN, CDR2 SVGIG (reference sequence). The CDR3 is made up of 17 amino acids. V lost 1 base and J lost 5; bases outside the gene matches: 14. In nucleotides, the CDR3 is TGTGCCTGGAGTGCCTACCTAATTGACAGGGATAGAAACACCATATATTTT. This sequence encodes CAWSAYLIDRDRNTIYF. Together with reference TRBV30 and TRBJ1-3, the CDR3 gives the full variable domain: SQTIHQWPATLVQPVGSPLSLECTVEGTSNPNLYWYRQAAGRGLQLLFYSVGIGQISSEVPQNLSASRPQDRQFILSSKKLLLSDSGFYLCAWSAYLIDRDRNTIYFGEGSWLTVV.

The rearrangement uses TRBV7-9 and TRBJ1-3, with unresolved D. This CDR3 is 17 amino acids long. Per germline, CDR1 SEHNR and CDR2 FQNEAQ (reference sequence). V gave up 5 bases and J gave up 2 bases, with 19 bases separating them. The CDR3 loop is CASSLPQESGTGNTIYF. The CDR3 nucleotides read TGTGCCAGCAGCCTCCCCCAGGAATCGGGAACTGGAAACACCATATATTTT. The complete variable domain, with remaining parts taken from reference TRBV7-9 and TRBJ1-3, reads DTGVSQNPRHKITKRGQNVTFRCDPISEHNRLYWYRQTLGQGPEFLTYFQNEAQLEKSRLLSDRFSAERPKGSFSTLEIQRTEQGDSAMYLCASSLPQESGTGNTIYFGEGSWLTVV.

J is TRBJ1-3 and V is TRBV15; D gene unclear. The V gene lost 0 bases and the J gene lost 4 bases, with 7 bases spanning the gap. Germline CDR1 and CDR2: LNHNV and YYDKDF (reference sequence). The CDR3 extends over 14 amino acids. The CDR3 loop is CATSRDEAGNTIYF. CDR3 bases: TGTGCCACCAGCAGAGATGAGGCAGGAAACACCATATATTTT.

The rearrangement uses TRBV11-3 and TRBJ2-1, with 12 bases identical to TRBD2. The CDR3 loop spans 15 amino acids. Unmatched junction bases numbered 8, after V lost 5 bases and J lost 9 bases. Germline V CDR1 and CDR2: SGHNT, YENEEA. DNA for the CDR3: TGTGCCAGCAGCGCGCTAGCGGGGGGGCTCTCTGAGCAGTTCTTC. It is translated as CASSALAGGLSEQFF.

The chain joins TRBV14 to TRBJ2-5, with D perhaps TRBD1 (6 bases). CDR3 size: 15 residues. Germline V gene sequence: CDR1 SGHDN, CDR2 FVKESK. V was pared by 0 bases and J by 8 bases, with 16 bases between. CDR3 loop: CASSQDWGPPRTQYF. The CDR3 bases are TGTGCCAGCAGCCAAGACTGGGGGCCCCCAAGAACCCAGTACTTC.

This chain uses TRBV19 with TRBJ2-1; TRBD2 aligns across 9 bases. J lost 6 bases, V lost 8 bases, and 8 bases had no gene match. Germline-derived CDR1 and CDR2 are LNHDA and SQIVND (reference sequence). This CDR3 has 14 amino acids. The CDR3 nucleotides are TGTGCCAGTGGTAGCGGGGGAGACCTCAATGAGCAGTTCTTC. Translated: CASGSGGDLNEQFF.

This chain's CDR3 is CASSLGLVVSEQFF. DNA for the CDR3: TGTGCCAGCAGCTTAGGCCTAGTCGTTAGTGAGCAGTTCTTC. The chain employs TRBV7-9 and TRBJ2-1; D remains ambiguous. Germline assignment: CDR1 SEHNR and CDR2 FQNEAQ (reference sequence). The CDR3 covers 14 residues. V was clipped by 1 base and J by 9 bases, with 13 bases between them.

This chain joins TRBV18 and TRBJ1-1; TRBD1 is a possible D gene (5 bases). With 2 bases removed from V and 4 bases from J, the gap between germline ends came to 11 bases. The germline CDR1 and CDR2 sequences are KGHSH and LQKENI. The CDR3 is 14 residues long. In DNA form, the CDR3 reads TGTGCCAGCTCACCATCGGGGGGGGGCACTGAAGCTTTCTTT. Residues: CASSPSGGGTEAFF. Full variable domain (remainder filled in from reference TRBV18 and TRBJ1-1): NAGVMQNPRHLVRRRGQEARLRCSPMKGHSHVYWYRQLPEEGLKFMVYLQKENIIDESGMPKERFSAEFPKEGPSILRIQQVVRGDSAAYFCASSPSGGGTEAFFGQGTRLTVV.

V gene TRBV11-2 combines with J gene TRBJ1-6, with D unresolved. The germline V gene encodes CDR1 SGHAT and CDR2 FQNNGV. The CDR3 is 13 amino acids. The ends were cut back, 4 bases at V and 9 bases at J, with 10 bases in the middle. The CDR3 coding sequence is TGTGCCAGCAGCTCCACTCGGGTTTCACCCCTCCACTTT. This gives the protein CASSSTRVSPLHF.